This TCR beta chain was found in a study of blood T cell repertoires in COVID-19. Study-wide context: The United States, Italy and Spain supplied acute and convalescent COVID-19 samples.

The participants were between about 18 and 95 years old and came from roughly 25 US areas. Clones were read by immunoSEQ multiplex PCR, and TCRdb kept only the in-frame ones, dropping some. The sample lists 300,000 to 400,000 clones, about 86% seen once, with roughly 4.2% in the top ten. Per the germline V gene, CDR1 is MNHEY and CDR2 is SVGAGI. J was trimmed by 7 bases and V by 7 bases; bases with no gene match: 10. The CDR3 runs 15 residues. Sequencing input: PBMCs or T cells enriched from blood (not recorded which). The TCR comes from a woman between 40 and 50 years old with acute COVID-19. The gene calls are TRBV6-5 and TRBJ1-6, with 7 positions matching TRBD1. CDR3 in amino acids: CASTRRDSKNSPLHF. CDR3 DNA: TGTGCCAGCACCAGGAGGGACAGCAAAAATTCACCCCTCCACTTT.